This T cell receptor beta chain was documented in a study of early T cells in non-severe SARS-CoV-2 infection. Study at large: Sequencing of bulk RNA from unsorted whole blood was done, without chain pairing.

With 3 bases removed from V and 6 bases from J, the gap between germline ends came to 11 bases. Germline V gene lookup returns CDR1 MNHNS and CDR2 SASEGT. CDR3 length: 13 amino acids. Individual cDNA molecules were tagged with unique molecular identifiers, the study reported. TCRdb reprocessed the 5' RACE reads via MiXCR and lists one record per CDR3 protein. The sample consists of roughly 51,000 distinct CDR3 sequences, around 6.5% of them appearing once. In its sample, this clonotype was seen many times. This chain uses TRBV6-1 with TRBJ1-1; no clear D. The clonotype comes from an adult who was a healthcare worker with PCR-confirmed SARS-CoV-2 infection or an uninfected control (not recorded which). Material: whole blood, obtained at baseline. In DNA form, the CDR3 reads TGTGCCAGCAGTGACTATGGTGGCGCTGAAGCTTTCTTT. It yields the protein CASSDYGGAEAFF.